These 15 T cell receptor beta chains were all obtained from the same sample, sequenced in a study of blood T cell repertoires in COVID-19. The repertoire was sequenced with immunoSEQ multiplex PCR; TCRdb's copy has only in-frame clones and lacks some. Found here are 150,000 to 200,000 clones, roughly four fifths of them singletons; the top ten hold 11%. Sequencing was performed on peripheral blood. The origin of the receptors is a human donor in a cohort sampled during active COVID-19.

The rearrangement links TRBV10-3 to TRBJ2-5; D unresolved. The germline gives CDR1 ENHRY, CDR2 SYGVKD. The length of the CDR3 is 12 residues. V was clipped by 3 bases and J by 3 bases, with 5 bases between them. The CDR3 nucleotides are TGTGCCATCAGTGATCTAGAAGAGACCCAGTACTTC. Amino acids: CAISDLEETQYF.

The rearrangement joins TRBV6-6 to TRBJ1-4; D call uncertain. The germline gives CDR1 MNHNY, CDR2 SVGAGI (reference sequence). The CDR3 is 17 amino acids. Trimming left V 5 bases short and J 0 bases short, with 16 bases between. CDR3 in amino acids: CASSRTGRRSTNEKLFF. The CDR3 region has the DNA TGTGCCAGCAGTCGAACGGGGAGGCGTTCAACTAATGAAAAACTGTTTTTT.

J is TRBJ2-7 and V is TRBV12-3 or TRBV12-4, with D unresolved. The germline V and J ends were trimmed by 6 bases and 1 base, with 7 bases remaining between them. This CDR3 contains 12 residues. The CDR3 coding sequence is TGTGCCAGCAGCCGTAGATCCTACGAGCAGTACTTC. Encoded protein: CASSRRSYEQYF.

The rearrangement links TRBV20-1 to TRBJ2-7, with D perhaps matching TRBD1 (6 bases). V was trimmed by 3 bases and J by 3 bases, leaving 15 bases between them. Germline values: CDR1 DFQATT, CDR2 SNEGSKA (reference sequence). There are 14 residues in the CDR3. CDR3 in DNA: TGCAGTGCTAGTACAGGGTTGGCAGGCTACGAGCAGTACTTC. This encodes CSASTGLAGYEQYF.

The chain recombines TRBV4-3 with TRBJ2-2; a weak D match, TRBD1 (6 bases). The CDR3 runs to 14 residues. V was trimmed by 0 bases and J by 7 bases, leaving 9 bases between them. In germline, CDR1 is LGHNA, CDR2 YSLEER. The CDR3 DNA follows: TGCGCCAGCAGCCAAGAAACAGGGATCGGGGAGCTGTTTTTT. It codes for CASSQETGIGELFF.

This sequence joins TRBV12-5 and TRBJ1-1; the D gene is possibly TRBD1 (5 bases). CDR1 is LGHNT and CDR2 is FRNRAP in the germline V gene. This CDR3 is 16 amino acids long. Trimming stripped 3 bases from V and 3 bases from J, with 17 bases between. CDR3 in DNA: TGTGCTAGTGGTTTTGGGATGTTGGGGCGGTACACTGAAGCTTTCTTT. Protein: CASGFGMLGRYTEAFF.

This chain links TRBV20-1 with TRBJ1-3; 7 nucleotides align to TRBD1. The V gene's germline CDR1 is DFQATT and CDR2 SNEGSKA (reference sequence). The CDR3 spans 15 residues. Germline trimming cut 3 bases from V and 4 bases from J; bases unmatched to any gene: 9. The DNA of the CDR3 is TGCAGTGCTAGTAATCGACAGGGAAGAGGAAACACCATATATTTT. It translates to CSASNRQGRGNTIYF.

The CDR3 nucleotides are TGTGCCTCACTCCCATACGGGACAGAGTCCTACGAGCAGTACTTC. Residues: CASLPYGTESYEQYF. The chain links TRBV6-5 to TRBJ2-7, with TRBD1 matching over 7 bases. Germline V gene data show CDR1 as MNHEY and CDR2 as SVGAGI. This CDR3 is 15 amino acids long. With 11 bases clipped from V and 1 base from J, the junction kept 14 bases outside the gene matches.

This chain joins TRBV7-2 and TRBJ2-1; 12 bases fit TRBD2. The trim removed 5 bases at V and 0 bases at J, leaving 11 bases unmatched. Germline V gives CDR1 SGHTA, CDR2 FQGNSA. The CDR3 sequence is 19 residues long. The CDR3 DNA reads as TGTGCCAGCAGCCCCCCGCGGACTAGCGGGGCGAGCTCCTACAATGAGCAGTTCTTC. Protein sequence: CASSPPRTSGASSYNEQFF.

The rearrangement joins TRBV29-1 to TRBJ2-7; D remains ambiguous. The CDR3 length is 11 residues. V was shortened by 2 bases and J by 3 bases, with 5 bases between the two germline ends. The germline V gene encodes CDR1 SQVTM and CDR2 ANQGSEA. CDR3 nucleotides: TGCAGCGTTGAAAGCCACTACGAGCAGTACTTC. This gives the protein CSVESHYEQYF.

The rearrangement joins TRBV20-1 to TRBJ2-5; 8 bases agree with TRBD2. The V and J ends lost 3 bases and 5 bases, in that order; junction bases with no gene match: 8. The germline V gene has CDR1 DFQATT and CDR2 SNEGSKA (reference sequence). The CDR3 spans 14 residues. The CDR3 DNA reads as TGCAGTGCTAGTCGCCTAGCGGGTAGTGAGACCCAGTACTTC. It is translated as CSASRLAGSETQYF.

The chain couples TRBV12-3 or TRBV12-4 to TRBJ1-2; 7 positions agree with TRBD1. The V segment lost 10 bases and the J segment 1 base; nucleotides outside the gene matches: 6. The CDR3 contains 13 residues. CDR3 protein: CATGDSHNYGYTF. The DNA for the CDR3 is TGTGCCACCGGGGACAGCCATAACTATGGCTACACCTTC.

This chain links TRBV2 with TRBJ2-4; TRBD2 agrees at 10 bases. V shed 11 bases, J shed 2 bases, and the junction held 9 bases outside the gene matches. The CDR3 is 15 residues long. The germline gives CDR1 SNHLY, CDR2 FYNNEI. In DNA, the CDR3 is TGTGCCGCCATCCTTAGCGGGAGGTCCAAAAACATTCAGTACTTC. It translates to CAAILSGRSKNIQYF.

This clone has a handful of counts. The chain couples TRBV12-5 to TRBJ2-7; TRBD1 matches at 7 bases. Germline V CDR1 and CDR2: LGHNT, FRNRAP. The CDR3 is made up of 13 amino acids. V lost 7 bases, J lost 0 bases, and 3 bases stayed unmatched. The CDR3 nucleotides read TGTGCTAGTGATCGGGACAGCTCCTACGAGCAGTACTTC. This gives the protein CASDRDSSYEQYF.

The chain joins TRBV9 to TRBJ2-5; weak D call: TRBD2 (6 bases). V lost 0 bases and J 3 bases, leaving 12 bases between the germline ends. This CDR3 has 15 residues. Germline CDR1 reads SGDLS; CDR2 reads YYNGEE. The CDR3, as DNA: TGTGCCAGCAGCGTAGATCCGGGGGTGAAAGAGACCCAGTACTTC. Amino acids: CASSVDPGVKETQYF. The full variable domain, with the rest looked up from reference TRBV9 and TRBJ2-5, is DSGVTQTPKHLITATGQRVTLRCSPRSGDLSVYWYQQSLDQGLQFLIQYYNGEERAKGNILERFSAQQFPDLHSELNLSSLELGDSALYFCASSVDPGVKETQYFGPGTRLLVL.